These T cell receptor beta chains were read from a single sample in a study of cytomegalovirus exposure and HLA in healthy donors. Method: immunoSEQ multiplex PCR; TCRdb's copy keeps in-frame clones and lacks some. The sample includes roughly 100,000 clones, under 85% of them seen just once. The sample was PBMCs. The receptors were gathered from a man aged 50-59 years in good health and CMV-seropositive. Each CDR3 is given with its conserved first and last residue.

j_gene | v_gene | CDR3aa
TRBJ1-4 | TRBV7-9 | CASSIPGGEKLFF
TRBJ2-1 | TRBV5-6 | CASSLGQGRYEQFF
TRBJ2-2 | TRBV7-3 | CASSLTGGADTGELFF
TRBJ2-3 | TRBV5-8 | CASSRTSGIPTDTQYF
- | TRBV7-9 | CASSASGGYEQYF
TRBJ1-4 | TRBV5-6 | CASSLTVRSNEKLFF
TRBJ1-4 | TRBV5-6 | CASRRQGPNEKLFF
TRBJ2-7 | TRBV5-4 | CASSPSSGFSYEQYF
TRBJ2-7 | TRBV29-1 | CSVAGTSGSSSYEQYF
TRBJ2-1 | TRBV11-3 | CASSLGSGTSRSYEQFF
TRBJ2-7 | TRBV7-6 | CASSQRLAASYEQYF
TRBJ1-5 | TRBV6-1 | CASGQDQPQHF
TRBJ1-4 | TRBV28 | CASRTGPTNEKLFF
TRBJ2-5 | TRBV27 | CASRTGTPETQYF
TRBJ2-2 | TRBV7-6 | CASSLSRGRGGELFF
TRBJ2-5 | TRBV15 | CATSRDQGPGETQYF
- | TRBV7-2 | CASSHPQGSYEQYF
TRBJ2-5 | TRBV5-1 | CASRRGGEGQETQYF
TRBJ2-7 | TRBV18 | CASSPPGTGSMVEQYF
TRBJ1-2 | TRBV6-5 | CASRGRGVYGYTF
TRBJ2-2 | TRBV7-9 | CARTGQGTGELFF
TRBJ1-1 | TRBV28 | CASRSPVLMNTEAFF